This T cell receptor beta chain stems from a study of spatial heterogeneity in lung cancer. Time point here: sample taken at primary tumor resection. Many counts were recorded for this clonotype. What it binds is unknown. There are 14 residues in the CDR3. The germline gives CDR1 SQVTM, CDR2 ANQGSEA. J lost 2 bases, V lost 6 bases, and 8 bases had no gene match. Carried by each TCR cDNA molecule was a unique molecular identifier. TCRdb re-derived calls from the 5' RACE reads in MiXCR, one entry per CDR3 protein. The data contain under 12,000 distinct CDR3 sequences, over 4.5% of them singletons. Findings of the study overall: Within tumors, counts of expanded alpha and beta TCRs tracked tumor mutation counts.

The origin of this receptor is a male donor with early-stage non-small cell lung cancer. The chain recombines TRBV29-1 with TRBJ2-7, with TRBD1 matching over 9 bases. Sequencing was performed on lung tumor tissue, taken at surgery. CDR3 region: CSVRGQGPPYEQYF. The CDR3 coding sequence is TGCAGCGTCCGAGGACAGGGGCCCCCCTACGAGCAGTACTTC.